What follows is one T cell receptor (beta chain) and its context. Its target is not known. This entry comes from a study of memory CD4+ T cells and cytomegalovirus serostatus. The sort gate was single viable CD3+CD4+CD8-CD45RO+ cells for memory CD4+ T cells. Serostatus was set by detecting CMV pp150, pp28, p38, p52 IgG. CD4+ T cells were isolated by positive magnetic selection. As handled by the study authors: Out-of-frame sequences were removed, leaving roughly 2,200,000 distinct TCRbeta sequences. TCRdb's table, derived via immunoSEQ multiplex PCR, lists solely in-frame clones and lacks some. The V and J calls and clone size come from that table; D and trimming were worked out from the DNA. The table has about 53,000 clones, about 81% seen once. Overall study results and limits: Of 164 reported CMV TCRbeta sequences, 60 to 85 were found in memory CD4+ repertoires.

The sample was memory CD4+ T cells from blood. The sequence was collected from an adult in good health and CMV-seronegative.

CDR3 residues: CAWSRAGGNQPQHF. CDR3 nucleotides: TGTGCCTGGAGTCGGGCAGGGGGCAATCAGCCCCAGCATTTT. V gene TRBV30 combines with J gene TRBJ1-5, with a tentative D call TRBD1 (6 bases). V was shortened by 2 bases and J by 2 bases, with 10 bases between the two germline ends. The CDR3 length is 14 residues. CDR1 and CDR2 (germline): GTSNPN, SVGIG (reference sequence). The full variable domain, in which reference TRBV30 and TRBJ1-5 provide the parts outside the CDR3, is SQTIHQWPATLVQPVGSPLSLECTVEGTSNPNLYWYRQAAGRGLQLLFYSVGIGQISSEVPQNLSASRPQDRQFILSSKKLLLSDSGFYLCAWSRAGGNQPQHFGDGTRLSIL.